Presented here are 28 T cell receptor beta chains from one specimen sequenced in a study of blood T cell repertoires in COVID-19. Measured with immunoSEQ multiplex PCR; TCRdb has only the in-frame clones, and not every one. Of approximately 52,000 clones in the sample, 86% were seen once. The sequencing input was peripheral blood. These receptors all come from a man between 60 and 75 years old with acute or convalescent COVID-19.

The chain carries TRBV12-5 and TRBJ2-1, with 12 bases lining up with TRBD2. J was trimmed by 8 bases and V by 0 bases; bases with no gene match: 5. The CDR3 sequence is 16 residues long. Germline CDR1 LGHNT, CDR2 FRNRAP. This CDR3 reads CASGLVGLAGRDEQFF. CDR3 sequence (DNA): TGTGCTAGTGGTTTGGTCGGACTAGCGGGACGGGATGAGCAGTTCTTC.

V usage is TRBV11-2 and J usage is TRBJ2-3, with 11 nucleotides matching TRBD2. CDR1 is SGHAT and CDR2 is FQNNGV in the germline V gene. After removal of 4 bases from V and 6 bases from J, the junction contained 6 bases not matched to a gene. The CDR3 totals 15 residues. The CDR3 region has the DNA TGTGCCAGCAGCTCGCTAGCGGGGGGCGCTGATACGCAGTATTTT. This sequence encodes CASSSLAGGADTQYF. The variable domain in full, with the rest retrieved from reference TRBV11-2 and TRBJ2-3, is EAGVAQSPRYKIIEKRQSVAFWCNPISGHATLYWYQQILGQGPKLLIQFQNNGVVDDSQLPKDRFSAERLKGVDSTLKIQPAKLEDSAVYLCASSSLAGGADTQYFGPGTRLTVL.

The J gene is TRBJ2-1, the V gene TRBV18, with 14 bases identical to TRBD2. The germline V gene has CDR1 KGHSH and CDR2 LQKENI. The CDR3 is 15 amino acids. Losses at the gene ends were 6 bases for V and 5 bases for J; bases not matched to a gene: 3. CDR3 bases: TGTGCCAGCTCGCTGGGACTAGCGGGAGACAATGAGCAGTTCTTC. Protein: CASSLGLAGDNEQFF.

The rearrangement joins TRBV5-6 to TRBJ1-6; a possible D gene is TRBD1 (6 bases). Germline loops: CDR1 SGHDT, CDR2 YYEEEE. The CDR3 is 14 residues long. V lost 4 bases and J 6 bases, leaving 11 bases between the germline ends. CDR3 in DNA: TGTGCCAGCAGCCCACAGGGAATTAATTCACCCCTCCACTTT. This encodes CASSPQGINSPLHF.

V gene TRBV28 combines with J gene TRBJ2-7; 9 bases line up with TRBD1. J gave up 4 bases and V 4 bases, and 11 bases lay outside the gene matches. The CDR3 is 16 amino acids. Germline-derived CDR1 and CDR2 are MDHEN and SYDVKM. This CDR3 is CASSSPYRDRDYEQYF. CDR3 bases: TGTGCCAGCAGTTCCCCTTACCGGGACAGGGATTACGAGCAGTACTTC.

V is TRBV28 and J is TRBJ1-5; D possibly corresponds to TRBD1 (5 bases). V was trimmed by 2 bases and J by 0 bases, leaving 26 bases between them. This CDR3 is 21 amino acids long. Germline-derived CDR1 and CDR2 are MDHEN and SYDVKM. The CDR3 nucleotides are TGTGCCAGCAGTTTAGCCCTAAGTGCAGGAGGGGCTCTAATTAGCAATCAGCCCCAGCATTTT. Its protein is CASSLALSAGGALISNQPQHF.

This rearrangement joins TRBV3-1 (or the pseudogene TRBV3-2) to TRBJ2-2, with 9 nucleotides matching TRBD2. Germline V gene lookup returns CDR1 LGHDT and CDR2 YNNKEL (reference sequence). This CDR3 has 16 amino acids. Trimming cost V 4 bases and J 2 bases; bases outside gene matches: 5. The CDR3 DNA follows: TGTGCCAGCAGCCTCCCTAGCGGGATAAACACCGGGGAGCTGTTTTTT. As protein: CASSLPSGINTGELFF.

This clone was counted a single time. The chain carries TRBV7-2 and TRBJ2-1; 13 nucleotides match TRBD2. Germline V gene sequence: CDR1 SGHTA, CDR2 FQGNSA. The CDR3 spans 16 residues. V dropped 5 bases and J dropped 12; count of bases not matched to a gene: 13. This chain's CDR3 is CASSRELAGGPHAQFF. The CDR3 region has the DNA TGTGCCAGCAGCCGGGAACTAGCGGGGGGGCCCCATGCGCAGTTCTTC.

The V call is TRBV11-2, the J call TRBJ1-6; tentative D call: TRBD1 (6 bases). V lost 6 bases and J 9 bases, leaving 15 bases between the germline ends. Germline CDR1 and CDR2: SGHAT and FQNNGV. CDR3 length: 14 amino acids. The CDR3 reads CASSPPGHFSPLHF. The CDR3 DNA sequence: TGTGCCAGCAGTCCTCCGGGACACTTTTCACCCCTCCACTTT.

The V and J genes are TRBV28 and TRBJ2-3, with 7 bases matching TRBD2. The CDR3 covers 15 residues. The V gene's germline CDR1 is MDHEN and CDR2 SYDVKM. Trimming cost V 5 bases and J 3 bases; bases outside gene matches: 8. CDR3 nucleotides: TGTGCCAGCAGTGTTGTAGGGCGGGGGACAGATACGCAGTATTTT. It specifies CASSVVGRGTDTQYF. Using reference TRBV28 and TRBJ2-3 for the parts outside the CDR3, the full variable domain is DVKVTQSSRYLVKRTGEKVFLECVQDMDHENMFWYRQDPGLGLRLIYFSYDVKMKEKGDIPEGYSVSREKKERFSLILESASTNQTSMYLCASSVVGRGTDTQYFGPGTRLTVL.

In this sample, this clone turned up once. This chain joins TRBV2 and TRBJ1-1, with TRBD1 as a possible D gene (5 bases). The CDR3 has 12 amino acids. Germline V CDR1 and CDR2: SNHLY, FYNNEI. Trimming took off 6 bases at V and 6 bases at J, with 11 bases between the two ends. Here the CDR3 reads CASRQTVAEAFF. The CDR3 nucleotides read TGTGCCAGCAGGCAGACAGTAGCTGAAGCTTTCTTT.

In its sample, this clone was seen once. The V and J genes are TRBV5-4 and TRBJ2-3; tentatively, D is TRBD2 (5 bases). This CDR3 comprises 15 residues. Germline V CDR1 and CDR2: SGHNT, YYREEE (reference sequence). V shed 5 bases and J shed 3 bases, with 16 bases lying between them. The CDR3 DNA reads TGTGCCAGCAGTCCGGAGAGGGCCCGGACAGATACGCAGTATTTT. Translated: CASSPERARTDTQYF. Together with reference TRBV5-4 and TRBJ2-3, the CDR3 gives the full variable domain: ETGVTQSPTHLIKTRGQQVTLRCSSQSGHNTVSWYQQALGQGPQFIFQYYREEENGRGNFPPRFSGLQFPNYSSELNVNALELDDSALYLCASSPERARTDTQYFGPGTRLTVL.

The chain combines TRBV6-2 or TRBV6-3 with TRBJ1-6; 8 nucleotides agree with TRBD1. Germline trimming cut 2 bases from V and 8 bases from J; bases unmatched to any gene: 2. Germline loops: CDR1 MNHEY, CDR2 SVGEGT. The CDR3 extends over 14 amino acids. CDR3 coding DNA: TGTGCCAGCAGTTACGGACAGGGATATTCACCCCTCCACTTT. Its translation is CASSYGQGYSPLHF.

CDR3 in amino acids: CASSPKTGLRNSPLHF. The CDR3 DNA reads TGTGCCAGCAGCCCTAAGACAGGGTTGAGGAATTCACCCCTCCACTTT. The rearrangement links TRBV21-1 to TRBJ1-6; the table's TRBD1 call for D was not verified on the DNA. TRBV21-1 is labeled a pseudogene. CDR3 size: 16 residues.

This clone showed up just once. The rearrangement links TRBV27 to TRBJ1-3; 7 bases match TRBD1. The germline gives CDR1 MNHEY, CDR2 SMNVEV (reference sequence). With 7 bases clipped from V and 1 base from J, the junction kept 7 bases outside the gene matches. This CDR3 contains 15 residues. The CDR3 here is CASKLTGTSGNTIYF. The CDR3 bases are TGTGCCAGCAAACTGACAGGGACGTCTGGAAACACCATATATTTT.

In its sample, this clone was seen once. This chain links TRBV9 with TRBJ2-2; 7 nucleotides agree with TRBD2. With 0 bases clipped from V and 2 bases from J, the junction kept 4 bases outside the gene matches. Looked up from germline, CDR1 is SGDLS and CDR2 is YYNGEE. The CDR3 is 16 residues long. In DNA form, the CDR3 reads TGTGCCAGCAGCGTAGGGGCTAGCGGAAACACCGGGGAGCTGTTTTTT. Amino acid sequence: CASSVGASGNTGELFF.

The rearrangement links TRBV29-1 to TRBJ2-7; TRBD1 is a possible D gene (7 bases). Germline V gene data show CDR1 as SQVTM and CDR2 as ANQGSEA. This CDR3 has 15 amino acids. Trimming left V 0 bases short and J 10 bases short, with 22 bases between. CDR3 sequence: CSVEDRPGGIEKQYF. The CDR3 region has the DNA TGCAGCGTTGAAGATCGACCAGGGGGGATCGAGAAACAGTACTTC.

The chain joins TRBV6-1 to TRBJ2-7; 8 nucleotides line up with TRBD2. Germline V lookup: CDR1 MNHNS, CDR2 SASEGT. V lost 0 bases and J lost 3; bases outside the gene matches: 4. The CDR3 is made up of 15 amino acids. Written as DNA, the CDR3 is TGTGCCAGCAGTGAAGCGCAACTAGCGGTCTACGAGCAGTACTTC. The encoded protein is CASSEAQLAVYEQYF.

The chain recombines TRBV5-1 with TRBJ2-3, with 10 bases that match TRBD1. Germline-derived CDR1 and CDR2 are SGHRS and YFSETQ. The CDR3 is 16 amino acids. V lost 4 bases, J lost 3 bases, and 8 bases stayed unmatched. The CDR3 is CASSPGQGLPTDTQYF. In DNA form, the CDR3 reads TGCGCCAGCAGCCCGGGACAGGGGTTACCGACAGATACGCAGTATTTT.

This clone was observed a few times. CDR3 region: CASSVESSRGETQYF. CDR3 coding DNA: TGTGCCAGCAGCGTAGAATCCTCCCGGGGAGAGACCCAGTACTTC. The chain employs TRBV9 and TRBJ2-5, with TRBD2 as a possible D gene (5 bases). The CDR3 runs to 15 residues. The V end lost 0 bases, the J end lost 4 bases, and 13 bases lay between the germline ends. Germline CDR1 reads SGDLS; CDR2 reads YYNGEE.

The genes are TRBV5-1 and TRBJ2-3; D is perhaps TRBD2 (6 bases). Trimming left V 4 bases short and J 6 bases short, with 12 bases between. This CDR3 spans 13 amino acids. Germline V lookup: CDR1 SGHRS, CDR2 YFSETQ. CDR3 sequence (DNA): TGCGCCAGCAGCCGGACTACGGTTGATACGCAGTATTTT. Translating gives CASSRTTVDTQYF.

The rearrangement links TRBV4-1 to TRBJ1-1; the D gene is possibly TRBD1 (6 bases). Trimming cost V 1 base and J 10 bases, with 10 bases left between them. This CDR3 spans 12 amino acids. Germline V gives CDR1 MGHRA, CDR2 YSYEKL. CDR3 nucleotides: TGCGCCAGCAGCCAAGTAGAAGGGGGAGCTTTCTTT. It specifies CASSQVEGGAFF.

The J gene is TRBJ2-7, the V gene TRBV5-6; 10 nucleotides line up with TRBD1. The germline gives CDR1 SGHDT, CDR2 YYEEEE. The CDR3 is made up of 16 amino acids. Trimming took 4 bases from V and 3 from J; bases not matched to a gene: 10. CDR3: CASSGMDRGSFYEQYF. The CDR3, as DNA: TGTGCCAGCAGCGGAATGGACAGGGGGAGTTTCTACGAGCAGTACTTC.

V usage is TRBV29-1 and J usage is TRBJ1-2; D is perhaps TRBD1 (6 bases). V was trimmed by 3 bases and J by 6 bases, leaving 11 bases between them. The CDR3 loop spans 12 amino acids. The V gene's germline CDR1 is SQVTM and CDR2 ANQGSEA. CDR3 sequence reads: CSVDTGGNGYTF. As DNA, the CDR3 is TGCAGCGTTGACACGGGGGGCAATGGCTACACCTTC. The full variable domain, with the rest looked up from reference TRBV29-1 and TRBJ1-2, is SAVISQKPSRDICQRGTSLTIQCQVDSQVTMMFWYRQQPGQSLTLIATANQGSEATYESGFVIDKFPISRPNLTFSTLTVSNMSPEDSSIYLCSVDTGGNGYTFGSGTRLTVV.

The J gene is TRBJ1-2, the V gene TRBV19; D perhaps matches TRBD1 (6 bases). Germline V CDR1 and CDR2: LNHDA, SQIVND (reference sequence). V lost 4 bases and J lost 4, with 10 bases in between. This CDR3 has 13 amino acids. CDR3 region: CASSSQGSYGYTF. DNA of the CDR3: TGTGCCAGTAGTAGCCAGGGGAGCTATGGCTACACCTTC.

The CDR3: CASSKLQGSLAKNIQYF. The CDR3 nucleotides are TGTGCCAGCAGTAAGCTACAGGGGAGTCTCGCCAAAAACATTCAGTACTTC. This chain uses TRBV27 with TRBJ2-4, with TRBD1 matching 7 bases. V gave up 5 bases and J gave up 1 base; unmatched junction bases: 11. The CDR3 length is 17 residues. The germline V gene encodes CDR1 MNHEY and CDR2 SMNVEV (reference sequence).

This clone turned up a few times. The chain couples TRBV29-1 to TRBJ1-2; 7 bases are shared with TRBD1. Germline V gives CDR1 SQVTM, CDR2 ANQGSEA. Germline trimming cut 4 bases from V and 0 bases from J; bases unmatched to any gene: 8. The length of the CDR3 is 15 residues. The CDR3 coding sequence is TGCAGCGTTGTCAACACAGGGGCGCCTAACTATGGCTACACCTTC. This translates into CSVVNTGAPNYGYTF. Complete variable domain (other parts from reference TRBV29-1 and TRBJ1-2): SAVISQKPSRDICQRGTSLTIQCQVDSQVTMMFWYRQQPGQSLTLIATANQGSEATYESGFVIDKFPISRPNLTFSTLTVSNMSPEDSSIYLCSVVNTGAPNYGYTFGSGTRLTVV.

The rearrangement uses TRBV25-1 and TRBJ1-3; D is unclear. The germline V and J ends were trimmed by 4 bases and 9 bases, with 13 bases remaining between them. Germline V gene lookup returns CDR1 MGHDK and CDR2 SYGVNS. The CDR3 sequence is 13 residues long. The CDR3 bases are TGTGCCAGCAGTGGAAACAGTCTTGGCACCATATATTTT. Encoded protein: CASSGNSLGTIYF.